The 29 T cell receptor beta chains below come from one sample, sequenced in a study. From the 5' RACE reads, TCRdb called clonotypes with MiXCR, one entry per CDR3 protein. The sample contains under 60,000 distinct CDR3 sequences, 28% of which appear only once. The sample was naive CD4+ T cells sorted from blood. Subset in this sample: naive CD4+ T cells, CD4+CD45RA+CD25-. These receptor sequences come from a female donor with breast cancer.

The J gene is TRBJ1-2, the V gene TRBV28; D gene ambiguous. Between the trimmed V and J ends, which lost 2 bases and 0 bases, there was a span of 7 bases. The CDR3 totals 14 residues. The germline CDR1 and CDR2 sequences are MDHEN and SYDVKM. CDR3 protein: CASSLGGPNYGYTF. CDR3 DNA: TGTGCCAGCAGTTTAGGTGGACCTAACTATGGCTACACCTTC.

This clonotype has more than one count but fewer than ten. The V gene is TRBV7-2, the J gene TRBJ2-3, with 8 nucleotides matching TRBD2. CDR1 and CDR2 from the germline V gene are SGHTA and FQGNSA. The junction had 11 bases not matched to a gene; V was cut back by 7 bases and J by 5 bases. The CDR3 is 15 residues long. This CDR3 reads CASNPGLAVVDTQYF. As DNA, the CDR3 is TGTGCCAGCAACCCCGGACTAGCTGTAGTAGATACGCAGTATTTT.

This clonotype was observed a few times. Its ends do not fully match the called genes, so a read error is possible. This sequence joins TRBV7-7 and TRBJ2-7; a possible D gene is TRBD1 (6 bases). Germline assignment: CDR1 SSHAT and CDR2 FNYEAQ (reference sequence). This CDR3 is 14 amino acids long. CDR3 sequence reads: CASSLGQGNLEQYF. Here the CDR3 DNA reads TGTGCTAGCAGCTTAGGCCAGGGGAATTTGGAGCAGTACTTC.

The chain is built from TRBV19 and TRBJ2-3; 9 positions agree with TRBD1. With 5 bases clipped from V and 4 bases from J, the junction kept 13 bases outside the gene matches. The CDR3 is 17 amino acids. Germline CDR1 is LNHDA and CDR2 is SQIVND (reference sequence). The CDR3 coding sequence is TGTGCCAGTAGTGCCTCTCGCGGGACAGGGAGCCCAGATACGCAGTATTTT. It codes for CASSASRGTGSPDTQYF.

This clonotype occurred a few times. The rearrangement links TRBV7-6 to TRBJ2-2, with 12 bases that match TRBD2. The trim removed 5 bases at V and 4 bases at J, leaving 8 bases unmatched. Germline V lookup: CDR1 SGHVS, CDR2 FNYEAQ. This CDR3 is 17 amino acids long. For the CDR3, the DNA is TGTGCCAGCAGCCTGGGGACTAGCGGGTCGTTCACCGGGGAGCTGTTTTTT. As protein: CASSLGTSGSFTGELFF.

A note on this clonotype: This may arise from a read error, as a much more abundant clone is one base away. The chain joins TRBV5-1 to TRBJ1-1; 8 positions agree with TRBD1. This CDR3 comprises 16 residues. The germline V gene encodes CDR1 SGHRS and CDR2 YFSETQ. The CDR3 region is CASSPRQGTMNTEALF. As DNA, the CDR3 is TGCGCCAGCAGCCCCCGACAGGGGACGATGAACACTGAAGCTCTCTTT.

This clonotype has just a few counts. The rearrangement joins TRBV4-2 to TRBJ1-1; D not resolved. Trimming removed 0 bases at V and 10 bases at J, with 18 bases between. Germline values: CDR1 LGHNA, CDR2 YNFKEQ. This CDR3 comprises 15 residues. The CDR3 sequence is CASSQDLGGPGGAFF. DNA for the CDR3: TGTGCCAGCAGCCAAGATCTTGGAGGGCCGGGAGGAGCTTTCTTT.

The chain recombines TRBV5-1 with TRBJ2-1; TRBD1 agrees at 7 bases. Trimming removed 4 bases from V and 9 bases from J; junction bases left unmatched: 7. The CDR3 is 13 amino acids. Looked up from germline, CDR1 is SGHRS and CDR2 is YFSETQ. The CDR3, as DNA: TGCGCCAGCAGCAGCAGGGGGTACGGTGAGCAGTTCTTC. Amino acids: CASSSRGYGEQFF.

For this clonotype: One base away lies a much larger clone, so this may be a sequencing read error. It is likely a read error, because the conserved phenylalanine at the end of the CDR3 is missing. This chain connects TRBV7-8 to TRBJ1-2; 7 bases fit TRBD1. CDR1 SGHVS and CDR2 FQNEAQ come from the germline V gene. This CDR3 spans 15 amino acids. Losses at the gene ends were 5 bases for V and 4 bases for J; bases not matched to a gene: 10. CDR3 region: CASSPRDSPSYGYTY. CDR3 nucleotides: TGTGCCAGCAGCCCCCGGGACAGTCCGTCCTATGGCTACACCTAC.

The table lists this clonotype with many counts. The V call is TRBV5-1, the J call TRBJ1-1; tentatively, D is TRBD1 (6 bases). This CDR3 has 13 amino acids. Trimming left V 0 bases short and J 3 bases short, with 6 bases between. Germline V CDR1 and CDR2: SGHRS, YFSETQ. The CDR3, as DNA: TGCGCCAGCAGCTTGGACAGGGACACTGAAGCTTTCTTT. It codes for CASSLDRDTEAFF.

The chain carries TRBV13 and TRBJ2-5, with a tentative D call TRBD2 (7 bases). V was clipped by 5 bases and J by 4 bases, with 20 bases between them. There are 16 residues in the CDR3. Per the germline V gene, CDR1 is PRHDT and CDR2 is FYEKMQ (reference sequence). In DNA, the CDR3 is TGTGCCAGCAGCCAGGGGCTAGCGGAAGTGGGAGAGACCCAGTACTTC. Translating it yields CASSQGLAEVGETQYF.

This rearrangement joins TRBV7-2 to TRBJ2-5; perhaps TRBD2 as D (6 bases). CDR1 is SGHTA and CDR2 is FQGNSA in the germline V gene. V shed 1 base and J shed 5 bases, with 20 bases lying between them. The CDR3 totals 17 residues. The CDR3 coding sequence is TGTGCCAGCAGCTTAGAGATTGGTTCGAGCGCGGGGGAGACCCAGTACTTC. Its translation: CASSLEIGSSAGETQYF.

Of note for this clonotype: A read error may explain this, as a much larger clone is one base away. The chain carries TRBV5-1 and TRBJ1-1; 8 bases match TRBD1. This CDR3 comprises 13 residues. Germline loops: CDR1 SGHRS, CDR2 YFSETQ. CDR3 protein: CASSDPGQVEALF. CDR3 bases: TGCGCCAGCAGCGATCCGGGACAGGTTGAAGCTCTCTTT.

To note about this clonotype: One end of the junction fails to match germline, which may point to a read error. This chain joins TRBV20-1 and TRBJ1-4; D not certain. This CDR3 contains 14 residues. The germline gives CDR1 DFQATT, CDR2 SNEGSKA (reference sequence). CDR3 sequence: CSARRTPDLEKLSF. The DNA for the CDR3 is TGCAGTGCTAGGCGGACGCCAGACCTCGAAAAACTGTCTTTT.

The chain has TRBV4-1 and TRBJ1-1; TRBD1 agrees at 10 bases. From germline, CDR1 is MGHRA and CDR2 YSYEKL. Trimming removed 4 bases from V and 4 bases from J; junction bases left unmatched: 3. This CDR3 is 14 amino acids long. CDR3 nucleotides: TGCGCCAGCAGCCCGACAGGGGGCATCACTGAAGCTTTCTTT. Translation gives CASSPTGGITEAFF.

This clonotype was picked up many times. The chain employs TRBV5-1 and TRBJ1-1, with D possibly TRBD1 on 6 matching bases. This CDR3 comprises 14 residues. V shed 3 bases and J shed 5 bases, with 14 bases lying between them. The germline V gene encodes CDR1 SGHRS and CDR2 YFSETQ. CDR3 region: CASSSGQLGTEAFF. The CDR3 bases are TGCGCCAGCAGCTCTGGACAGCTTGGAACTGAAGCTTTCTTT. Full variable domain (missing parts from reference TRBV5-1 and TRBJ1-1): KAGVTQTPRYLIKTRGQQVTLSCSPISGHRSVSWYQQTPGQGLQFLFEYFSETQRNKGNFPGRFSGRQFSNSRSEMNVSTLELGDSALYLCASSSGQLGTEAFFGQGTRLTVV.

The genes are TRBV5-4 and TRBJ2-4; TRBD1 is a possible D gene (5 bases). V lost 4 bases and J lost 0, with 8 bases in between. Germline CDR1 is SGHNT and CDR2 is YYREEE (reference sequence). The CDR3 consists of 14 residues. Here the CDR3 DNA reads TGTGCCAGCAGCCCTGACAGAGCCAAAAACATTCAGTACTTC. It yields the protein CASSPDRAKNIQYF.

The CDR3 is CASGASKLANYGYTF. CDR3 in DNA: TGTGCCAGCGGTGCTAGCAAATTAGCTAACTATGGCTACACCTTC. The rearrangement links TRBV27 to TRBJ1-2; no clear D gene. Germline loops: CDR1 MNHEY, CDR2 SMNVEV (reference sequence). There are 15 residues in the CDR3. V was shortened by 8 bases and J by 0 bases, with 16 bases between the two germline ends.

This clonotype was counted only a few times. V and J are TRBV3-1 and TRBJ1-6; D remains ambiguous. Germline CDR1 and CDR2: LGHDT and YNNKEL (reference sequence). The CDR3 runs 13 residues. Trimming stripped 6 bases from V and 7 bases from J, with 10 bases between. The CDR3 here is CASRRVENSPLHF. As DNA, the CDR3 is TGTGCCAGCAGGAGGGTCGAAAATTCACCCCTCCACTTT.

This clonotype was seen more than once but under ten times. This chain connects TRBV7-2 to TRBJ1-1; weak D call: TRBD1 (5 bases). CDR3 length: 15 amino acids. Deletions cut 2 bases from V and 4 bases from J, with 14 bases between. The V gene's germline CDR1 is SGHTA and CDR2 FQGNSA. The CDR3 is CASSLIYGGGTEAFF. Written as DNA, the CDR3 is TGTGCCAGCAGCTTAATATACGGGGGGGGCACTGAAGCTTTCTTT.

This clonotype was seen only once. J is TRBJ2-3 and V is TRBV28, with 10 bases fitting TRBD1. Germline V lookup: CDR1 MDHEN, CDR2 SYDVKM. The V and J ends lost 6 bases and 1 base, in that order; junction bases with no gene match: 4. The length of the CDR3 is 15 residues. The CDR3 sequence: CASRTGGVRTDTQYF. In DNA form, the CDR3 reads TGTGCCAGCAGGACAGGGGGCGTTCGCACAGATACGCAGTATTTT.

A few counts support this clonotype. The rearrangement uses TRBV6-2 or TRBV6-3 and TRBJ2-2; 11 positions agree with TRBD1. Looked up from germline, CDR1 is MNHEY and CDR2 is SVGEGT. The CDR3 consists of 17 residues. J was trimmed by 4 bases and V by 6 bases; bases with no gene match: 10. CDR3 bases: TGTGCCAGCAGCTCTACTCGGACAGGGGGCAGCACCGGGGAGCTGTTTTTT. Its translation: CASSSTRTGGSTGELFF.

This chain uses TRBV9 with TRBJ2-1, with 14 bases that match TRBD2. The CDR3 has 16 residues. Germline values: CDR1 SGDLS, CDR2 YYNGEE. The V gene end was trimmed by 3 bases and the J gene end by 9 bases; junction bases not matched to a gene: 8. CDR3 amino acids: CASSAGTSGSYGEQFF. CDR3 sequence (DNA): TGTGCCAGCAGCGCCGGGACTAGCGGGAGTTATGGTGAGCAGTTCTTC. The whole variable domain, remainder taken from reference TRBV9 and TRBJ2-1, is DSGVTQTPKHLITATGQRVTLRCSPRSGDLSVYWYQQSLDQGLQFLIQYYNGEERAKGNILERFSAQQFPDLHSELNLSSLELGDSALYFCASSAGTSGSYGEQFFGPGTRLTVL.

This clonotype appeared a few times. The chain links TRBV5-5 to TRBJ2-7, with TRBD1 identical over 9 bases. The CDR3 totals 15 residues. V shed 4 bases and J 3 bases; nucleotides not matched to a gene: 8. CDR1 and CDR2 from the germline V gene are SGHKS and YYEKEE (reference sequence). DNA for the CDR3: TGTGCCAGCAGCGGACAGGGGTGGGGAGGCTACGAGCAGTACTTC. Amino acids: CASSGQGWGGYEQYF.

The chain joins TRBV6-5 to TRBJ2-4, with 7 bases that match TRBD2. The CDR3 loop spans 16 amino acids. With V trimmed by 8 bases and J by 1 base, 11 bases remained unmatched. Per germline, CDR1 MNHEY and CDR2 SVGAGI. CDR3: CASGQGLGGAKNIQYF. CDR3 sequence (DNA): TGTGCCAGCGGTCAAGGACTAGGAGGGGCCAAAAACATTCAGTACTTC.

V and J are TRBV28 and TRBJ1-3; 9 bases map to TRBD1. The V gene's germline CDR1 is MDHEN and CDR2 SYDVKM. The V and J ends lost 4 bases and 8 bases, in that order; junction bases with no gene match: 15. The CDR3 consists of 17 residues. As DNA, the CDR3 is TGTGCCAGCAGTTCTAGTGGCGGGACAGGGCTTAAGTACACCATATATTTT. Translation: CASSSSGGTGLKYTIYF.

This chain links TRBV28 with TRBJ1-1; 8 bases agree with TRBD1. The CDR3 is 14 residues long. Unmatched junction bases numbered 7, after V lost 6 bases and J lost 4 bases. Per the germline V gene, CDR1 is MDHEN and CDR2 is SYDVKM. The CDR3 reads CASRRQGARTEAFF. The DNA for the CDR3 is TGTGCCAGCAGAAGGCAGGGGGCGCGCACTGAAGCTTTCTTT.

A remark on this clonotype: This CDR3 fails to terminate in the conserved phenylalanine or tryptophan, so it likely reflects a read error. The DNA is omitted, as the CDR3 cannot be located on it reliably, and the CDR3 follows TCRdb's listing. The chain links TRBV10-3 to TRBJ1-3. Including both end residues, the CDR3 is 11 amino acids long. Germline-derived CDR1 and CDR2 are ENHRY and SYGVKD. CDR3 sequence reads: CAISEPAGGNT.

This clonotype turned up a few times. The chain is built from TRBV3-1 and TRBJ2-5, with D unresolved. The CDR3 is made up of 14 amino acids. Germline CDR1 LGHDT, CDR2 YNNKEL (reference sequence). V lost 3 bases to trimming and J lost 0 bases, with 8 bases between them. CDR3 sequence reads: CASSQGAHQETQYF. In DNA, the CDR3 is TGTGCCAGCAGCCAGGGTGCCCACCAAGAGACCCAGTACTTC.